Below, 8 T cell receptor beta chains from the same sample are listed, as sequenced in a study of CD8 T cell repertoires and HIV-1 epitope variants (dated by TCRdb to between 2020 and 2021). The protocol used for the library was the immunoSEQ multiplex PCR assay. What TCRdb holds here is the immuneACCESS table cut down to in-frame rearrangements. Part of the clones is not present; checked against another copy, under half of the missing clones reflect an unresolved V gene, and the others are unexplained. For this sample there are several thousand clones; about 64% appear just once. The ten largest clones add up to under 45% of the sample. These receptors lack a known antigen. The sample was cultured CD8+ T cells derived from PBMCs. The receptors stem from a male donor with HIV.

This clone ranks as medium-sized (0.01 to 0.1%). V gene TRBV29-1 combines with J gene TRBJ2-3; D is perhaps TRBD2 (5 bases). Germline CDR1 and CDR2: SQVTM and ANQGSEA. There are 14 residues in the CDR3. V lost 7 bases to trimming and J lost 2 bases, with 16 bases between them. In DNA, the CDR3 is TGCAGCGCGGCGGGCACCGAGTCCACAGATACGCAGTATTTT. Its protein product is CSAAGTESTDTQYF.

This clone is judged large. The V call is TRBV7-9, the J call TRBJ2-7; 11 nucleotides align to TRBD1. Germline V gene lookup returns CDR1 SEHNR and CDR2 FQNEAQ (reference sequence). This CDR3 spans 17 amino acids. Trimming cost V 0 bases and J 7 bases; bases outside gene matches: 11. CDR3 DNA: TGTGCCAGCAGCTTAGCAGGACTAGGACAGGGGGCTTATGAGCAGTACTTC. This codes for CASSLAGLGQGAYEQYF. Full variable domain (rest looked up from reference TRBV7-9 and TRBJ2-7): DTGVSQNPRHKITKRGQNVTFRCDPISEHNRLYWYRQTLGQGPEFLTYFQNEAQLEKSRLLSDRFSAERPKGSFSTLEIQRTEQGDSAMYLCASSLAGLGQGAYEQYFGPGTRLTVT.

The rearrangement joins TRBV28 to TRBJ1-5; D is possibly TRBD1 (5 bases). CDR1 is MDHEN, CDR2 SYDVKM, per germline. The V end lost 2 bases, the J end lost 4 bases, and 15 bases lay between the germline ends. The CDR3 runs 16 residues. In DNA, the CDR3 is TGTGCCAGCAGTTTAAGGGACGGGGCTCTAAATCAGCCCCAGCATTTT. It specifies CASSLRDGALNQPQHF.

This clone was counted a few times. V and J are TRBV5-1 and TRBJ2-7; TRBD1 matches at 8 bases. The CDR3 covers 16 residues. Trimming cost V 3 bases and J 6 bases; bases outside gene matches: 14. From germline, CDR1 is SGHRS and CDR2 YFSETQ. DNA of the CDR3: TGCGCCAGCAGCTACCTTAGACAGGGGTTCATCGGCGAGCAGTACTTC. Encoded protein: CASSYLRQGFIGEQYF.

The V gene is TRBV30, the J gene TRBJ1-2; 9 positions match TRBD1. The CDR3 has 14 amino acids. The germline V gene encodes CDR1 GTSNPN and CDR2 SVGIG (reference sequence). V shed 3 bases, J shed 6 bases, and the junction held 8 bases outside the gene matches. CDR3: CAWSSGTGRDGYTF. For the CDR3, the DNA is TGTGCCTGGAGCTCCGGGACAGGGAGGGATGGCTACACCTTC.

This chain's CDR3 is CASTQGGGEGAHQPQHF. CDR3 nucleotides: TGTGCCAGCACCCAAGGAGGAGGGGAAGGGGCCCATCAGCCCCAGCATTTT. V is TRBV28 and J is TRBJ1-5, with a weak D call TRBD1 (5 bases). This CDR3 is 17 amino acids long. V dropped 7 bases and J dropped 5 bases, with 24 bases sitting between them. Germline assignment: CDR1 MDHEN and CDR2 SYDVKM.

The gene calls are TRBV5-4 and TRBJ2-5, with 7 bases matching TRBD1. CDR1 is SGHNT and CDR2 is YYREEE in the germline V gene (reference sequence). The V segment lost 2 bases and the J segment 5 bases; nucleotides outside the gene matches: 6. The CDR3 runs to 14 residues. CDR3 in DNA: TGTGCCAGCAGCTTAAGAGGGGGCCATGAGACCCAGTACTTC. Amino acids: CASSLRGGHETQYF.

The gene calls are TRBV5-1 and TRBJ1-1, with D unresolved. V was clipped by 4 bases and J by 0 bases, with 10 bases between them. The CDR3 consists of 14 residues. Germline CDR1 reads SGHRS; CDR2 reads YFSETQ. CDR3 residues: CASSPDGVNTEAFF. The CDR3 coding sequence is TGCGCCAGCAGCCCGGACGGGGTGAACACTGAAGCTTTCTTT. Together with reference TRBV5-1 and TRBJ1-1, the CDR3 gives the full variable domain: KAGVTQTPRYLIKTRGQQVTLSCSPISGHRSVSWYQQTPGQGLQFLFEYFSETQRNKGNFPGRFSGRQFSNSRSEMNVSTLELGDSALYLCASSPDGVNTEAFFGQGTRLTVV.